Described below is a single T cell receptor beta chain sequence and its context. Its antigen is undetermined. CDR1 and CDR2 from the germline V gene are SGHAT and FQDESV (reference sequence). The V gene end was trimmed by 1 base and the J gene end by 3 bases; junction bases not matched to a gene: 6. The CDR3 extends over 16 amino acids. These data originate in a study of vaccination and CD4 T cells after COVID-19. In the study overall: The authors used overlapping spike peptides from SARS-CoV-2, HCoV-NL63, HCoV-OC43 and HCoV-229E to stimulate cells.

Sequencing of DNA taken from cultured CD4+ T cells relied on the Oncomine TCR Beta short-read assay. TCRdb called the PCR reads again in MiXCR, with one record for every CDR3 protein. This table has 11,000 or so distinct CDR3 sequences, around 53% appearing once. Specified treatment: roughly nine-day PBMC culture with coronavirus spike peptide pools or control peptides (ViraFEST assay). Sequencing was done on a sample of CD4+ T cells from blood, cultured in vitro. The chain recombines TRBV11-1 with TRBJ2-4; 7 bases fit TRBD2. The receptor was isolated from a human donor who had recovered from COVID-19. The CDR3 protein is CASSLGTSVGKNIQYF. The CDR3 bases are TGTGCCAGCAGCTTAGGTACTAGCGTGGGCAAAAACATTCAGTACTTC.